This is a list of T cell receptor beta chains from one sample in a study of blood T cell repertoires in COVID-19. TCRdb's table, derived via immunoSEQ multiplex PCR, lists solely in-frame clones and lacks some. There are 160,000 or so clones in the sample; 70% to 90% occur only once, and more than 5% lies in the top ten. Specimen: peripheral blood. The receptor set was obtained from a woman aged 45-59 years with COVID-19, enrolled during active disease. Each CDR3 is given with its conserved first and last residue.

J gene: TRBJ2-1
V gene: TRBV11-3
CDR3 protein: CASSSGLASDEQFF

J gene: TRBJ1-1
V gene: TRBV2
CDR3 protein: CASTLLEGTTEAFF

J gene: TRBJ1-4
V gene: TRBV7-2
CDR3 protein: CASSPSGGREKLFF

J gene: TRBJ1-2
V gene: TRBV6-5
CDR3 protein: CASSWTDRGGYTF

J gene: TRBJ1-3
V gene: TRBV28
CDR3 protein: CASTPPQIGNTIYF

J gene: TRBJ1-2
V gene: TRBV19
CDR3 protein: CASSPRQGDGYTF

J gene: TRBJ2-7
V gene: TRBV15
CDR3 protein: CATSRKTPLRAGLGEQYF

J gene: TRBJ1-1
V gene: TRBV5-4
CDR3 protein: CASSLETSTEAFF

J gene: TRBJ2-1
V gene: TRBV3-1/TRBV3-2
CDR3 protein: CASSQRVKMELF

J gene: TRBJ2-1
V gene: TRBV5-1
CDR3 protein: CASQGSPSSYNEQFF

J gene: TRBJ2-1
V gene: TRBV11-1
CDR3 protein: CASSGPGTSTEQFF

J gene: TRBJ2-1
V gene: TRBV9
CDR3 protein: CASSVGVAGESEQFF

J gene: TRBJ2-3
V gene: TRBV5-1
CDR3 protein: CASSSGQGIAGGTTDTQYF

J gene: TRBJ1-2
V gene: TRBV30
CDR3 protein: CAWSVRDRGHGGYTF

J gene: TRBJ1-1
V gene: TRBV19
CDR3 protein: CASSIGAGASNTEAFF

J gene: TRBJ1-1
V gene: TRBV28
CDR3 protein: CASPPGAAGETEAFF

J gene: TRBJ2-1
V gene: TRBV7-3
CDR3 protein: CASSLGPNSYNEQFF

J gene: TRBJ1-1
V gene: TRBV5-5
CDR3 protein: CASSWGQGVYEAFF

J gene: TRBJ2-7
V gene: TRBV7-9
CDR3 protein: CASSLGLALSYEQYF

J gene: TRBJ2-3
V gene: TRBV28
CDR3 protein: CASRTSEVDTQYF

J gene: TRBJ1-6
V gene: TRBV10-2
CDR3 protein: CASSEMGLNSPLHF

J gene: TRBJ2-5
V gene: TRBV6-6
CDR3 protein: CASTTGGQETQYF

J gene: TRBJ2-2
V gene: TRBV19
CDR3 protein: CASSNGDRATGELFF

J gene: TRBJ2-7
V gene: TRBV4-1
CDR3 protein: CASSQRQGTYEQYF

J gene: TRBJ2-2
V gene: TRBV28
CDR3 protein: CASKRGGTGELFF

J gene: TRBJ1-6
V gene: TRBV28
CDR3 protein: CASSLYQGFSSPLHF

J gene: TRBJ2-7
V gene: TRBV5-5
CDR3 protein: CASSLNSPTYEQYF

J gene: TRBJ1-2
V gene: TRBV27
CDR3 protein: CASSFRGSYGYTF

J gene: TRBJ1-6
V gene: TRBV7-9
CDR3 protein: CASSSPGGTGSPLHF

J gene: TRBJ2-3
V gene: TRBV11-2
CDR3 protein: CASSLFLAGSTDTQYF

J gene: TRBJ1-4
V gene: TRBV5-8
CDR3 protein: CASSLQGEANEKLFF

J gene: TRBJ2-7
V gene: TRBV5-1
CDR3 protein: CASSELASYEQYF

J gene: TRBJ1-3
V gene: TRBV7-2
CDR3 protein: CASSTGQGAGTGNTIYF

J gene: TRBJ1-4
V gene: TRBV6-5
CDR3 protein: CASSRQGETNEKLFF

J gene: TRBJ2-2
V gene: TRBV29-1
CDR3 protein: CSVDLTGELFF

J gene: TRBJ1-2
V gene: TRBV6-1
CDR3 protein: CASSETDRGSGYTF

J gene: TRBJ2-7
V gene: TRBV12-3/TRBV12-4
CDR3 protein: CASRHGGGHEQYF

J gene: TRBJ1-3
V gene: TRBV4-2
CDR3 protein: CASSPGQNSGNTIYF

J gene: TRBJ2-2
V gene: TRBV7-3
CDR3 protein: CASSLTSGGYNTGELFF

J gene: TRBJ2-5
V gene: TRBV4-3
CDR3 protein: CASSQDSGVQETQYF

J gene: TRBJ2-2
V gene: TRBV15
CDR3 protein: CATSRPGNTGELFF

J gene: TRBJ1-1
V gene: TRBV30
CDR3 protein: CAWSITANTEAFF